A single sample gave rise to the 21 T cell receptor beta chains below, sequenced in a study of T cells after posttransplantation cyclophosphamide. Methotrexate plus calcineurin inhibitor accompanied controls' myeloablative marrow transplants; sampling was 1 year later. Clones were read by immunoSEQ multiplex PCR, and TCRdb kept only the in-frame ones, dropping some. The table includes 20,000 to 25,000 clones, over 75% detected once. Sequenced material: PBMCs, taken roughly 350 days after allogeneic stem cell transplant with calcineurin inhibitor and methotrexate. These receptors came from a female patient younger than 45 who received an allogeneic stem cell transplant from an unrelated donor, was CMV-positive, and had acute and chronic GVHD. Among the T cells, some may be from the graft donor.

This chain joins TRBV5-8 and TRBJ2-2, with D maybe TRBD1 (5 bases). CDR3 length equals 15 residues. Germline V lookup: CDR1 SGHTS, CDR2 YDEGEE. The V gene lost 0 bases and the J gene lost 1 base, with 7 bases spanning the gap. The CDR3 reads CASSLGQMNTGELFF. CDR3 nucleotide sequence: TGTGCCAGCAGCTTGGGACAGATGAACACCGGGGAGCTGTTTTTT.

This clone was counted a single time. V usage is TRBV27 and J usage is TRBJ2-1; TRBD2 agrees at 8 bases. J lost 2 bases, V lost 9 bases, and 18 bases had no gene match. The CDR3 runs to 18 residues. Germline-derived CDR1 and CDR2 are MNHEY and SMNVEV (reference sequence). CDR3 sequence: CASRARGREVNPYNEQFF. Written as DNA, the CDR3 is TGTGCCAGTCGTGCCCGAGGGCGGGAGGTGAACCCCTACAATGAGCAGTTCTTC.

The V and J genes are TRBV2 and TRBJ2-5; possible D gene TRBD1, 5 bases. The CDR3 has 14 amino acids. Germline CDR1 and CDR2: SNHLY and FYNNEI. V shed 4 bases and J shed 2 bases, with 11 bases lying between them. Here the CDR3 reads CASSGGGTQETQYF. Here the CDR3 DNA reads TGTGCCAGCAGTGGGGGCGGCACGCAAGAGACCCAGTACTTC.

This clone was counted a single time. The rearrangement links TRBV15 to TRBJ1-1; 8 bases align to TRBD1. Germline V gene lookup returns CDR1 LNHNV and CDR2 YYDKDF (reference sequence). This CDR3 is built from 16 residues. J lost 1 base, V lost 1 base, and 5 bases had no gene match. This CDR3 reads CATSRVLGQGNTEAFF. Written as DNA, the CDR3 is TGTGCCACCAGCAGAGTCCTCGGACAGGGGAACACTGAAGCTTTCTTT. Supplemented by reference TRBV15 and TRBJ1-1, the full variable domain reads DAMVIQNPRYQVTQFGKPVTLSCSQTLNHNVMYWYQQKSSQAPKLLFHYYDKDFNNEADTPDNFQSRRPNTSFCFLDIRSPGLGDTAMYLCATSRVLGQGNTEAFFGQGTRLTVV.

V gene TRBV5-1 combines with J gene TRBJ1-4; tentatively, D is TRBD1 (5 bases). This CDR3 is built from 14 residues. Deletions cut 3 bases from V and 4 bases from J, with 10 bases between. In germline, CDR1 is SGHRS, CDR2 YFSETQ. CDR3 coding DNA: TGCGCCAGCAGCTACACAGGTTTTAATGAAAAACTGTTTTTT. Amino acids: CASSYTGFNEKLFF.

V is TRBV30 and J is TRBJ2-4, with 8 bases aligning to TRBD2. J was trimmed by 6 bases and V by 5 bases; bases with no gene match: 3. In germline, CDR1 is GTSNPN, CDR2 SVGIG (reference sequence). CDR3 length: 12 amino acids. CDR3 loop: CAWAAGGNIQYF. CDR3 DNA sequence: TGTGCCTGGGCCGCGGGGGGAAACATTCAGTACTTC.

The chain couples TRBV7-3 to TRBJ2-3; TRBD1 aligns across 7 bases. This CDR3 is 15 amino acids long. Per germline, CDR1 SGHTA and CDR2 FQGTGA. The junction had 10 bases not matched to a gene; V was cut back by 6 bases and J by 4 bases. The CDR3 DNA is TGTGCCAGCAGTTCCATTCGGACAGGCCCAGATACGCAGTATTTT. It is translated as CASSSIRTGPDTQYF.

The genes are TRBV7-9 and TRBJ2-2; D perhaps matches TRBD2 (5 bases). The length of the CDR3 is 15 residues. Trimming removed 5 bases from V and 3 bases from J, with 13 bases in between. Germline V gene data show CDR1 as SEHNR and CDR2 as FQNEAQ (reference sequence). The CDR3 coding sequence is TGTGCCAGCAGCGTACGGGGAGTCGACACCGGGGAGCTGTTTTTT. Amino acid sequence: CASSVRGVDTGELFF.

This chain uses TRBV30 with TRBJ2-2; 11 bases are shared with TRBD2. The V and J ends lost 1 base and 4 bases, in that order; junction bases with no gene match: 5. CDR3 length equals 16 residues. Looked up from germline, CDR1 is GTSNPN and CDR2 is SVGIG (reference sequence). The CDR3, as DNA: TGTGCCTGGAGTGCGGTAGCGGGAGGGCCCACCGGGGAGCTGTTTTTT. Encoded protein: CAWSAVAGGPTGELFF.

The chain combines TRBV7-3 with TRBJ2-7; no clear D gene. Germline CDR1 reads SGHTA; CDR2 reads FQGTGA. V was cut by 5 bases and J by 6 bases, with 14 bases left in between. The CDR3 has 13 amino acids. For the CDR3, the DNA is TGTGCCAGCAGCACCTCTGTCCTCGGCGAGCAGTACTTC. Translation gives CASSTSVLGEQYF.

This chain links TRBV7-3 with TRBJ2-1; a weak D match, TRBD2 (6 bases). Trimming removed 2 bases from V and 4 bases from J, with 12 bases in between. The CDR3 has 15 amino acids. Germline CDR1 is SGHTA and CDR2 is FQGTGA. DNA for the CDR3: TGTGCCAGCAGCTTAGCCCCTAGCGTATACAATGAGCAGTTCTTC. Its translation is CASSLAPSVYNEQFF.

This chain connects TRBV30 to TRBJ1-2; TRBD1 agrees at 7 bases. Germline lookup yields CDR1 GTSNPN and CDR2 SVGIG (reference sequence). This CDR3 is 20 amino acids long. V was clipped by 4 bases and J by 8 bases; unmatched bases: 31. Here the CDR3 reads CAWNTGDRRASRRWTEGYTF. The CDR3 bases are TGTGCCTGGAACACAGGGGACAGACGGGCATCGAGGCGCTGGACAGAGGGCTACACCTTC.

CDR3 region: CASSTPGQGRYGYTF. The CDR3 bases are TGTGCCAGCAGCACCCCGGGACAGGGTCGCTATGGCTACACCTTC. The V call is TRBV7-3, the J call TRBJ1-2; TRBD1 agrees at 9 bases. Germline V gene data show CDR1 as SGHTA and CDR2 as FQGTGA. The V and J ends lost 5 bases and 4 bases, in that order; junction bases with no gene match: 8. The CDR3 sequence is 15 residues long.

The chain uses TRBV15 and TRBJ2-5; D is possibly TRBD1 (6 bases). The V and J ends lost 5 bases and 1 base respectively, with 14 bases between them. The CDR3 loop spans 15 amino acids. Germline V CDR1 and CDR2: LNHNV, YYDKDF (reference sequence). CDR3 amino acids: CATSPGTGSQETQYF. The CDR3 DNA reads as TGTGCCACCAGCCCCGGCACAGGGTCCCAAGAGACCCAGTACTTC.

This chain connects TRBV9 to TRBJ2-1, with a weak D call TRBD2 (7 bases). The CDR3 is 17 amino acids. Germline CDR1 is SGDLS and CDR2 is YYNGEE. V shed 0 bases and J shed 0 bases, with 13 bases lying between them. CDR3 in amino acids: CASSVAGRGVSYNEQFF. The CDR3 nucleotides are TGTGCCAGCAGCGTAGCGGGGAGGGGGGTCTCCTACAATGAGCAGTTCTTC.

This clone showed up just once. The rearrangement uses TRBV6-7 and TRBJ2-2; 7 bases align to TRBD2. TRBV6-7 is known as an ORF, though its function is uncertain. The CDR3 consists of 14 residues. With V trimmed by 5 bases and J by 6 bases, 6 bases remained unmatched. This CDR3 reads CASSRTSLSGELFF. DNA for the CDR3: TGTGCCAGCAGTCGGACTAGTCTTTCCGGGGAGCTGTTTTTT.

This clone has a single count. This chain connects TRBV5-1 to TRBJ1-2, with 9 bases fitting TRBD1. V shed 1 base, J shed 4 bases, and the junction held 8 bases outside the gene matches. This CDR3 contains 16 residues. CDR1 is SGHRS and CDR2 is YFSETQ in the germline V gene. The CDR3 loop reads CASSLRQGENTYGYTF. CDR3 in DNA: TGCGCCAGCAGCTTGCGACAGGGGGAAAATACCTATGGCTACACCTTC.

Concerning this clone itself: Other DNA sequences from this sample encode an identical CDR3 as well. The chain uses TRBV7-2 and TRBJ2-7; D might be TRBD1 (7 bases). The CDR3 contains 15 residues. CDR1 is SGHTA and CDR2 is FQGNSA in the germline V gene. Trimming removed 5 bases at V and 0 bases at J, with 14 bases between. The CDR3: CASSRRGQSSYEQYF. CDR3 in DNA: TGTGCCAGCAGCCGGCGGGGACAGAGCTCCTACGAGCAGTACTTC.

This clone was counted between two and nine times. V and J are TRBV11-2 and TRBJ1-3; D not resolved. V was trimmed by 5 bases and J by 0 bases, leaving 20 bases between them. Germline V gives CDR1 SGHAT, CDR2 FQNNGV. The length of the CDR3 is 18 residues. DNA for the CDR3: TGTGCCAGCAGCCCACGACCCGGGAGGCAGGACTCTGGAAACACCATATATTTT. This translates into CASSPRPGRQDSGNTIYF.

The chain is built from TRBV5-4 and TRBJ2-1, with D possibly TRBD2 on 6 matching bases. CDR3 length: 15 amino acids. V was pared by 0 bases and J by 5 bases, with 12 bases between. The V gene's germline CDR1 is SGHNT and CDR2 YYREEE (reference sequence). In DNA, the CDR3 is TGTGCCAGCAGCTTGGTTGCGGGACCTCACAATGAGCAGTTCTTC. Translating gives CASSLVAGPHNEQFF.

The chain is built from TRBV5-8 and TRBJ1-1; weak D call: TRBD1 (6 bases). The CDR3 runs to 14 residues. V was pared by 4 bases and J by 0 bases, with 10 bases between. Germline CDR1 is SGHTS and CDR2 is YDEGEE. The DNA for the CDR3 is TGTGCCAGCAGCCGGACAGTCATGAACACTGAAGCTTTCTTT. This translates into CASSRTVMNTEAFF.